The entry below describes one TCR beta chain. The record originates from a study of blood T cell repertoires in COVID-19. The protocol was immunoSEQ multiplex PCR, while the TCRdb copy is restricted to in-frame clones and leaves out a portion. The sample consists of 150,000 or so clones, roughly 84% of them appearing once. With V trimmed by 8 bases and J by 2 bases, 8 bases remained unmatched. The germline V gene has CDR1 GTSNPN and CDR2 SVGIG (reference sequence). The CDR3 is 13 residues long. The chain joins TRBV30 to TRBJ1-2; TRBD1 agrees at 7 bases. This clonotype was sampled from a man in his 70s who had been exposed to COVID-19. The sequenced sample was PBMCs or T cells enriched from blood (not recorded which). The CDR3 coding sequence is TGTGCCCTTGTGAGGACAGGAAACTATGGCTACACCTTC. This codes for CALVRTGNYGYTF.